This T cell receptor (beta chain) was recorded in a study of T cell repertoires in cytomegalovirus infection. Study at large: Selection of CMV epitopes for the study included recently identified HLA-C-restricted and well-studied HLA-B-restricted ones. CMV infection together with matching HLA type was indicated by public TCR beta signatures.

Broader study findings: The ex vivo response was dominated by HLA-C-restricted CMV-specific TCR beta clonotypes.

MiXCR, run by TCRdb on the reads, gives a single entry per CDR3 protein. The sample lists 250,000 to 300,000 distinct CDR3 sequences, approximately 22% occurring once. This clonotype was observed a few times. The antigen remains unidentified. The V segment lost 5 bases and the J segment 4 bases; nucleotides outside the gene matches: 12. The CDR3 length is 16 residues. The germline V gene has CDR1 SGHVS and CDR2 FNYEAQ. The material sequenced was cultured PBMCs, taken from culture after CMV antigen stimulation. This receptor was taken from a human donor in good health (CMV status not recorded). Some clones in this sample may be carry-over from other donors' samples. This chain joins TRBV7-6 and TRBJ2-7; 9 nucleotides match TRBD1. The CDR3 sequence: CASSPNPGQGGYEQYF. The CDR3, as DNA: TGTGCCAGCAGCCCAAATCCGGGACAGGGAGGGTACGAGCAGTACTTC.